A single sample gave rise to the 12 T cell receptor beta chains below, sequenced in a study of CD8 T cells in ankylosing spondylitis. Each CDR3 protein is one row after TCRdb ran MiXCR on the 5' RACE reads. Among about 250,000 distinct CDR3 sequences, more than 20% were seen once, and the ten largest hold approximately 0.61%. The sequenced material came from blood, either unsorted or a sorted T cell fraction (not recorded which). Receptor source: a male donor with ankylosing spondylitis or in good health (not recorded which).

The CDR3 nucleotides read TGCAGTGCCCGAGCCGGGGGGGGCAGCGAGCAGTACTTC. Its translation: CSARAGGGSEQYF. This chain connects TRBV20-1 to TRBJ2-7; 8 bases line up with TRBD2. J gave up 6 bases and V 6 bases, and 10 bases lay outside the gene matches. CDR3 length equals 13 residues. The V gene's germline CDR1 is DFQATT and CDR2 SNEGSKA (reference sequence).

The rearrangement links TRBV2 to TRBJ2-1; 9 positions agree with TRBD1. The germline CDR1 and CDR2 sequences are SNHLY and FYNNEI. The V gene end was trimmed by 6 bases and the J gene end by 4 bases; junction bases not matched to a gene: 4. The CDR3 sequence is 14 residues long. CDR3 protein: CASRAGTGYNEQFF. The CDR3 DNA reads TGTGCCAGCAGAGCCGGGACAGGGTACAATGAGCAGTTCTTC.

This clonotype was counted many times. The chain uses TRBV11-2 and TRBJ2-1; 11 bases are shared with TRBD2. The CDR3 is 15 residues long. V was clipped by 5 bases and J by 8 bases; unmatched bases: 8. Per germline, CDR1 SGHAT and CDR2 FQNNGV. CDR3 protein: CASSPSGGTLDEQFF. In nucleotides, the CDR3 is TGTGCCAGCAGCCCTAGCGGGGGGACCCTGGATGAGCAGTTCTTC.

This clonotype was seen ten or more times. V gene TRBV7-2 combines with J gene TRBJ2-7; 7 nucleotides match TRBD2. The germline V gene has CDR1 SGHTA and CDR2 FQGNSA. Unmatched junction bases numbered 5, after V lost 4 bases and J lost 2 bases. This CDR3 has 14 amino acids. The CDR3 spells CASSSAREAYEQYF. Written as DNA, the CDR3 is TGTGCCAGCAGCTCAGCTCGGGAGGCCTACGAGCAGTACTTC. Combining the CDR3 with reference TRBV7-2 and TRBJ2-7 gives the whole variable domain GAGVSQSPSNKVTEKGKDVELRCDPISGHTALYWYRQSLGQGLEFLIYFQGNSAPDKSGLPSDRFSAERTGGSVSTLTIQRTQQEDSAVYLCASSSAREAYEQYFGPGTRLTVT.

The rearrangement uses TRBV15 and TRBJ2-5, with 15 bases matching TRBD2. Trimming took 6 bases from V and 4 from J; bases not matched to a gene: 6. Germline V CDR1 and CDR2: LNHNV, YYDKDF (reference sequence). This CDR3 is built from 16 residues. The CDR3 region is CATSIGLAGGTETQYF. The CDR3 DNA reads TGTGCCACCAGTATTGGACTAGCGGGGGGGACAGAGACCCAGTACTTC. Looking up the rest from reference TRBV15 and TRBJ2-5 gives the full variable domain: DAMVIQNPRYQVTQFGKPVTLSCSQTLNHNVMYWYQQKSSQAPKLLFHYYDKDFNNEADTPDNFQSRRPNTSFCFLDIRSPGLGDTAMYLCATSIGLAGGTETQYFGPGTRLLVL.

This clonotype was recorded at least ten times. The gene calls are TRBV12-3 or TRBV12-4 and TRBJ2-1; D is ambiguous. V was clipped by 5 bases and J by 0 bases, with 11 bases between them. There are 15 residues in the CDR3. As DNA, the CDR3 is TGTGCCAGCAGTCCCCATACGAGCTCCTACAATGAGCAGTTCTTC. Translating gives CASSPHTSSYNEQFF.

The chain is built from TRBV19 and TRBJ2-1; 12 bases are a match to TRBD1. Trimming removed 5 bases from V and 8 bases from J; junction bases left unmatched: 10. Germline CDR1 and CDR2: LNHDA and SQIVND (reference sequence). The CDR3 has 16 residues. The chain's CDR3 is CASSDRDRGRRDEQFF. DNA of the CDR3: TGTGCCAGTAGTGACCGGGACAGGGGGCGTAGGGATGAGCAGTTCTTC.

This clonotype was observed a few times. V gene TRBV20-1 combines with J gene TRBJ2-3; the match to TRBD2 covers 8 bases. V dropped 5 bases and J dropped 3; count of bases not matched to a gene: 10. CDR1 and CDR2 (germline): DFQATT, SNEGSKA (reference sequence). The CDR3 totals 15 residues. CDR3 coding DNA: TGCAGTGCTGGAATAGCGGGGAGGTCTACAGATACGCAGTATTTT. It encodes CSAGIAGRSTDTQYF.

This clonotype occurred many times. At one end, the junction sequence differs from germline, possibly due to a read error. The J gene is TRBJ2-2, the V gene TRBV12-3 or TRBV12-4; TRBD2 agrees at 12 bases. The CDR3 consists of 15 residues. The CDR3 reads CASSLAGGLTGELFF. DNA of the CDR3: TGTGCCAGCAGTCTAGCGGGGGGGCTTACCGGGGAGCTGTTTTTT.

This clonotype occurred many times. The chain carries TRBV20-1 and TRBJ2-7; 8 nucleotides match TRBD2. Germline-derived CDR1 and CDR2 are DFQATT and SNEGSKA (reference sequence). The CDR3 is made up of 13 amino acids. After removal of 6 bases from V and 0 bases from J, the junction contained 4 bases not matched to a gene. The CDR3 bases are TGCAGTGCCGACAGCGGGAGCTCCTACGAGCAGTACTTC. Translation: CSADSGSSYEQYF.

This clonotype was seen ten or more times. The CDR3 nucleotides are TGCGCCAGCAGCTTGTCTAGAAGTTCTGATGAAGCTTTCTTT. Translating gives CASSLSRSSDEAFF. The V and J genes are TRBV5-1 and TRBJ1-1; D ambiguous. Germline CDR1 is SGHRS and CDR2 is YFSETQ. The CDR3 is made up of 14 amino acids. Trimming removed 1 base from V and 7 bases from J, with 14 bases in between.

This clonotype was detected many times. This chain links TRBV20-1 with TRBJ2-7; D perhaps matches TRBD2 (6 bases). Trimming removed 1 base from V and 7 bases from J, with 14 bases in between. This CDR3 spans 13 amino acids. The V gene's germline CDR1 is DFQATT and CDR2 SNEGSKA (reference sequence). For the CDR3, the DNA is TGCAGTGCTAGAGTCGGGCGAGCGGGTGAGCAGTACTTC. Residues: CSARVGRAGEQYF.